This TCR beta chain was identified during a study of blood T cell repertoires in COVID-19. Generated by immunoSEQ multiplex PCR, the TCRdb table keeps only in-frame clones and is missing some. This sample carries around 50,000 clones, roughly 80% of them seen once, and the ten largest clones take approximately 5.7%. What was sequenced was peripheral blood. The clonotype comes from a human donor in a cohort sampled during active COVID-19.

The CDR3 nucleotides are TGTGCCCCAAACATCCCCACAGATACGCAGTATTTT. Translated: CAPNIPTDTQYF. This chain joins TRBV6-8 and TRBJ2-3; D is unresolved. V lost 11 bases and J lost 2, with 11 bases in between. CDR1 MNHGY and CDR2 SAAAGT come from the germline V gene. This CDR3 has 12 residues.